This T cell receptor beta chain was sequenced for a study of T cell responses to AZD1222 COVID-19 vaccine. The method was immunoSEQ multiplex PCR; TCRdb's version includes in-frame clones alone and lacks a portion of them. The data show 150,000 to 200,000 clones, approximately 94% seen once. The receptor was isolated from an adult who received the AZD1222 COVID-19 vaccine. Material: peripheral blood, obtained 28 days after the second AZD1222 dose.

The CDR3 nucleotides read TGTGCCAGAAGCCTCCCGCGGCTGCGGGAGGCAGATACGCAGTATTTT. Translating gives CARSLPRLREADTQYF. The gene calls are TRBV5-3 and TRBJ2-3, with TRBD2 identical over 8 bases. TRBV5-3 is sorted into the ORF group, with uncertain function. This CDR3 comprises 16 residues. Losses at the gene ends were 4 bases for V and 4 bases for J; bases not matched to a gene: 11.